What follows is one T cell receptor beta chain and its context. This specimen belongs to a study of blood T cell repertoires in COVID-19. The wider study: Specimens from acute and convalescent COVID-19 originated in the United States, Italy and Spain. PBMCs, B-cell-depleted T cells, or T cells provided the cDNA or gDNA that made up the material.

This CDR3 comprises 16 residues. Trimming stripped 6 bases from V and 6 bases from J, with 18 bases between. Germline lookup yields CDR1 MDHEN and CDR2 SYDVKM. TCRdb's copy holds only in-frame clones and misses some; the assay was immunoSEQ multiplex PCR. The sample has 300,000 to 400,000 clones, about 90% seen once. Donors in Cohort 3 counted as recovered after two negative PCRs, clearance, or symptom resolution. The specimen was PBMCs or T cells enriched from blood (not recorded which). The rearrangement joins TRBV28 to TRBJ1-6; the D gene is possibly TRBD1 (6 bases). The clonotype comes from a woman aged 25 to 39 who had recovered from COVID-19. The CDR3 nucleotides are TGTGCCAGCAGACCGCCCCGGGGGGGCCCTAATTCACCCCTCCACTTT. This encodes CASRPPRGGPNSPLHF.